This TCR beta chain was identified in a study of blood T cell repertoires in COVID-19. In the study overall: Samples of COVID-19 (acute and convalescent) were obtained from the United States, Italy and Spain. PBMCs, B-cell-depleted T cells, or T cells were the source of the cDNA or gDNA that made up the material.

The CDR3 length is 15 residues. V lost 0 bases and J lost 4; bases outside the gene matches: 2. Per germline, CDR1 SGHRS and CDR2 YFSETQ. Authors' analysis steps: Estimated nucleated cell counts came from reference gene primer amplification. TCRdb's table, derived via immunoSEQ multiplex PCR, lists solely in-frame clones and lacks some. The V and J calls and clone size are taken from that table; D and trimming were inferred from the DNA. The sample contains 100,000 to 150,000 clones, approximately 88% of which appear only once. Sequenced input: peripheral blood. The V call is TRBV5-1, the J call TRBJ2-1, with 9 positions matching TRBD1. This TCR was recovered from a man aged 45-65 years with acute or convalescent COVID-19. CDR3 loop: CASSLGGTGYNEQFF. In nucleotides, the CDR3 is TGCGCCAGCAGCTTGGGGGGGACAGGGTACAATGAGCAGTTCTTC.